Included here is one T cell receptor beta chain sequence, with context. Its antigen is undetermined. V was clipped by 2 bases and J by 4 bases, with 8 bases between them. CDR3 length: 13 residues. CDR1 LNHDA and CDR2 SQIVND come from the germline V gene (reference sequence). Generated by immunoSEQ multiplex PCR, the TCRdb table keeps only in-frame clones and is missing some. The table lists about 52,000 clones, about 88% of them singletons, with approximately 16% in the top ten. This record comes from a study of T cells in localized non-small cell lung cancer. General study findings and limits: Among the top 100 tumor clones, a median about 59 appeared in adjacent lung.

The material was PBMCs, obtained before any cancer treatment. V usage is TRBV19 and J usage is TRBJ2-5; no definite D call. The receptor was derived from a female donor with stage II lung adenocarcinoma. The CDR3 sequence is CASSILLRETQYF. CDR3 DNA: TGTGCCAGTAGTATATTACTTCGAGAGACCCAGTACTTC.